Below are 16 T cell receptor beta chains sequenced from a single sample in a study of PD-L1 blockade in urothelial cancer. Time point indicated: peripheral blood 6 weeks after treatment start. The protocol was immunoSEQ multiplex PCR, while the TCRdb copy is restricted to in-frame clones and leaves out a portion. This table holds about 91,000 clones, 70% to 90% found once. The source was PBMCs, collected around atezolizumab (anti-PD-L1) treatment. The receptors shown here come from a man in his sixties or seventies with urothelial cancer.

The chain carries TRBV19 and TRBJ2-3; D not certain. The CDR3 extends over 14 amino acids. Trimming removed 5 bases from V and 0 bases from J, with 9 bases in between. Germline V gives CDR1 LNHDA, CDR2 SQIVND (reference sequence). The CDR3 DNA sequence: TGTGCCAGTAGTGCAGATTCTAGCACAGATACGCAGTATTTT. Its translation: CASSADSSTDTQYF. The whole variable domain, filled in from reference TRBV19 and TRBJ2-3, reads DGGITQSPKYLFRKEGQNVTLSCEQNLNHDAMYWYRQDPGQGLRLIYYSQIVNDFQKGDIAEGYSVSREKKESFPLTVTSAQKNPTAFYLCASSADSSTDTQYFGPGTRLTVL.

The CDR3 loop reads CASPRDRANTGELFF. In nucleotides, the CDR3 is TGTGCCAGCCCCAGGGACAGGGCGAACACCGGGGAGCTGTTTTTT. The genes are TRBV7-8 and TRBJ2-2, with 9 positions matching TRBD1. CDR1 is SGHVS, CDR2 FQNEAQ, per germline. The CDR3 is made up of 15 amino acids. The V gene end was trimmed by 8 bases and the J gene end by 0 bases; junction bases not matched to a gene: 4.

This clone was recorded a few times. The rearrangement links TRBV4-1 to TRBJ1-4; 8 nucleotides match TRBD1. This CDR3 has 15 amino acids. Germline CDR1 is MGHRA and CDR2 is YSYEKL. Trimming at V came to 1 base and at J to 4 bases, leaving 2 bases not matched to a gene. CDR3 in amino acids: CASSQVTGDNEKLFF. In DNA form, the CDR3 reads TGCGCCAGCAGCCAAGTGACAGGGGATAATGAAAAACTGTTTTTT.

The CDR3 protein is CASSSPRDRTNLGYTEAFF. In DNA, the CDR3 is TGTGCCAGCAGCTCCCCAAGGGACAGGACCAACTTGGGGTACACTGAAGCTTTCTTT. V is TRBV7-8 and J is TRBJ1-1; 8 bases align to TRBD1. Trimming took 4 bases from V and 3 from J; bases not matched to a gene: 19. Germline lookup yields CDR1 SGHVS and CDR2 FQNEAQ. The CDR3 has 19 residues.

The chain employs TRBV11-3 and TRBJ2-7, with 7 bases that match TRBD1. The CDR3 sequence is 14 residues long. V lost 2 bases and J lost 2; bases outside the gene matches: 3. CDR1 and CDR2 from the germline V gene are SGHNT and YENEEA. The CDR3 sequence: CASSLYRGAYEQYF. CDR3 nucleotides: TGTGCCAGCAGCTTATACAGGGGAGCCTACGAGCAGTACTTC.

Concerning this clone itself: The sample holds other DNA sequences that translate to the same CDR3. J is TRBJ1-1 and V is TRBV6-5; D unclear. In germline, CDR1 is MNHEY, CDR2 SVGAGI. The CDR3 is 15 amino acids. V dropped 0 bases and J dropped 0 bases, with 8 bases sitting between them. As DNA, the CDR3 is TGTGCCAGCAGTTACTCGGGGAGCATGAACACTGAAGCTTTCTTT. This translates into CASSYSGSMNTEAFF.

The V call is TRBV5-1, the J call TRBJ2-2; 9 bases align to TRBD1. CDR1 is SGHRS and CDR2 is YFSETQ in the germline V gene. The CDR3 has 16 amino acids. J was trimmed by 4 bases and V by 2 bases; bases with no gene match: 6. CDR3 sequence (DNA): TGCGCCAGCAGCTTCTCGGGACAGGGCGGCACCGGGGAGCTGTTTTTT. Its translation is CASSFSGQGGTGELFF. Using reference TRBV5-1 and TRBJ2-2 for the parts outside the CDR3, the full variable domain is KAGVTQTPRYLIKTRGQQVTLSCSPISGHRSVSWYQQTPGQGLQFLFEYFSETQRNKGNFPGRFSGRQFSNSRSEMNVSTLELGDSALYLCASSFSGQGGTGELFFGEGSRLTVL.

The chain combines TRBV4-1 with TRBJ2-2, with TRBD2 as a possible D gene (6 bases). The CDR3 has 17 amino acids. V lost 0 bases to trimming and J lost 1 base, with 12 bases between them. The germline V gene encodes CDR1 MGHRA and CDR2 YSYEKL. The CDR3: CASSQERGFGNTGELFF. The CDR3 coding sequence is TGCGCCAGCAGCCAAGAACGGGGGTTCGGGAACACCGGGGAGCTGTTTTTT.

The V and J genes are TRBV5-1 and TRBJ1-4, with TRBD1 as a possible D gene (5 bases). The CDR3 runs 16 residues. Between the trimmed V and J ends, which lost 0 bases and 8 bases, there was a span of 17 bases. The germline V gene encodes CDR1 SGHRS and CDR2 YFSETQ. Written as DNA, the CDR3 is TGCGCCAGCAGCTTGGCCTACGAGCTCCAGGGAGAAAAACTGTTTTTT. Its translation: CASSLAYELQGEKLFF.

This clone has a handful of counts. V gene TRBV5-4 combines with J gene TRBJ1-1; no definite D call. With 0 bases removed from V and 1 base from J, the gap between germline ends came to 4 bases. CDR3 size: 13 residues. Germline values: CDR1 SGHNT, CDR2 YYREEE (reference sequence). The CDR3 DNA sequence: TGTGCCAGCAGCTTGGAGCCGAACACTGAAGCTTTCTTT. Amino acid sequence: CASSLEPNTEAFF. The complete variable domain, with remaining parts taken from reference TRBV5-4 and TRBJ1-1, reads ETGVTQSPTHLIKTRGQQVTLRCSSQSGHNTVSWYQQALGQGPQFIFQYYREEENGRGNFPPRFSGLQFPNYSSELNVNALELDDSALYLCASSLEPNTEAFFGQGTRLTVV.

The CDR3 loop is CASSYHGLANNTGELFF. The DNA for the CDR3 is TGTGCCAGCAGTTACCATGGACTAGCCAACAACACCGGGGAGCTGTTTTTT. This rearrangement joins TRBV6-7 to TRBJ2-2, with 8 bases fitting TRBD2. Being an ORF, TRBV6-7 has a function that is uncertain. V shed 2 bases and J 2 bases; nucleotides not matched to a gene: 7. The CDR3 has 17 amino acids.

The chain recombines TRBV2 with TRBJ2-1; 12 bases match TRBD1. This CDR3 spans 15 amino acids. Trimming removed 3 bases from V and 10 bases from J; junction bases left unmatched: 7. CDR1 is SNHLY and CDR2 is FYNNEI in the germline V gene. CDR3 amino acids: CASSEWGQGAQEQFF. The DNA for the CDR3 is TGTGCCAGCAGTGAGTGGGGACAGGGGGCGCAGGAGCAGTTCTTC.

V is TRBV19 and J is TRBJ2-5; possible D gene TRBD1, 5 bases. V lost 3 bases and J 10 bases, leaving 15 bases between the germline ends. The CDR3 contains 13 residues. CDR1 LNHDA and CDR2 SQIVND come from the germline V gene (reference sequence). In nucleotides, the CDR3 is TGTGCCAGTAGTATCCCCAGGGAAGGCATCCAGTACTTC. Encoded protein: CASSIPREGIQYF.

This clone has only a few counts. The rearrangement uses TRBV6-6 and TRBJ2-7, with 7 bases identical to TRBD2. The ends lost 0 bases at V and 3 bases at J; junction bases unmatched: 5. Germline CDR1 reads MNHNY; CDR2 reads SVGAGI (reference sequence). This CDR3 spans 15 amino acids. In DNA, the CDR3 is TGTGCCAGCAGTTACTCGATGCCTAGCGGCTACGAGCAGTACTTC. This sequence encodes CASSYSMPSGYEQYF.

This chain links TRBV6-5 with TRBJ1-4; D might be TRBD1 (6 bases). The CDR3 is 15 residues long. V was cut by 1 base and J by 1 base, with 7 bases left in between. The germline gives CDR1 MNHEY, CDR2 SVGAGI. In nucleotides, the CDR3 is TGTGCCAGCAGTTACTACAGGGTAACTAATGAAAAACTGTTTTTT. It is translated as CASSYYRVTNEKLFF.

The chain is built from TRBV19 and TRBJ1-1, with a possible D match to TRBD1 (5 bases). The CDR3 has 15 residues. The V end lost 3 bases, the J end lost 0 bases, and 11 bases lay between the germline ends. Germline V CDR1 and CDR2: LNHDA, SQIVND (reference sequence). Here the CDR3 DNA reads TGTGCCAGTAGTATCTTCGGACATATGAACACTGAAGCTTTCTTT. It codes for CASSIFGHMNTEAFF.